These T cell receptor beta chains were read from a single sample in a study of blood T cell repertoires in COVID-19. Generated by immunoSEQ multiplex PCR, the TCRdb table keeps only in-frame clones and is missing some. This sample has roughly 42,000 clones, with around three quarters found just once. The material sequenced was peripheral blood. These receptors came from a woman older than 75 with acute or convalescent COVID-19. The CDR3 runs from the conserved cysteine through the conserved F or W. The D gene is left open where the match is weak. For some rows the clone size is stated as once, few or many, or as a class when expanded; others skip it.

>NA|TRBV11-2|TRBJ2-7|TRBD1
TGTGCCAGCAGCTGGACGGGACAGGGGGCATCGAGGAGCTCCTACGAGCAGTACTTC
CASSWTGQGASRSSYEQYF
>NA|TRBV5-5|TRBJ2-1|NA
TGTGCCAGCAGCTTCAACTACAATGAGCAGTTCTTC
CASSFNYNEQFF
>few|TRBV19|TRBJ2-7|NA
TGTGCCAGTAGTTCTACTTCCGAGCAGTACTTC
CASSSTSEQYF
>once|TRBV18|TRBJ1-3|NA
TGTGCCAGCTCCTCCCGGACAGAACCTGGAAACACCATATATTTT
CASSSRTEPGNTIYF
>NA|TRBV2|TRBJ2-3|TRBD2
TGTGCCAGCAGAAGGACTAGCGGGAGTGCAGATACGCAGTATTTT
CASRRTSGSADTQYF
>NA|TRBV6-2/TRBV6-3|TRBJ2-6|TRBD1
TGTGCCAGCAGTTACAGACAGGGATCCCGTTCGTCTAGTGGGGCCAACGTCCTGACTTTC
CASSYRQGSRSSSGANVLTF
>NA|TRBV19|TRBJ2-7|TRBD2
TGTGCCAGTAGTAAGATGGGACTAGGGTCCTCCTACGAGCAGTACTTC
CASSKMGLGSSYEQYF
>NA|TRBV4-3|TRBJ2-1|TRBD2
TGCGCCAGCAGCCAAGGCAGCACTAGCGGGTTTGAGCAGTTCTTC
CASSQGSTSGFEQFF
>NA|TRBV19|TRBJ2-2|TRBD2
TGTGCCAGTAACTGGGAGGGGACTAGCGGGAGAACCGGGGAGCTGTTTTTT
CASNWEGTSGRTGELFF
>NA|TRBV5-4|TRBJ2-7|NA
TGTGCCAGCAGCTTGCTCACAGGTTACGAGCAGTACTTC
CASSLLTGYEQYF
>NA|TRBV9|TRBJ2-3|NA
TGTGCCAGCAGCGTAGATCCAGGGGGCACAGATACGCAGTATTTT
CASSVDPGGTDTQYF
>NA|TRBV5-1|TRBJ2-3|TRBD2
TGCGCCAGCAGCTTTCAGGCGGGAGGGCAAGCAGATACGCAGTATTTT
CASSFQAGGQADTQYF
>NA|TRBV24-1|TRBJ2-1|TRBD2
TGTGCCACCAGTGAGGGCGGGAGGGCCTCGTCCTACAATGAGCAGTTCTTC
CATSEGGRASSYNEQFF
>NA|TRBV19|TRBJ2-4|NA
TGTGCCAGTAGTATGAACAGGGAGAGTGAAAACATTCAGTACTTC
CASSMNRESENIQYF
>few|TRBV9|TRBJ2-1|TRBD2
TGTGCCAGCAGCGTCTCCGGGACTAGCGGTTTCAATGAGCAGTTCTTC
CASSVSGTSGFNEQFF
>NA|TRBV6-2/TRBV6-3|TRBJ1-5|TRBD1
TGTGCCAGCAGCCGGACAGGGGCCCTCAATCAGCCCCAGCATTTT
CASSRTGALNQPQHF
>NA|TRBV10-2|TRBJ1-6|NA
TGCGCCAGCAGCCCGAGTTTTTCACCCCTCCACTTT
CASSPSFSPLHF
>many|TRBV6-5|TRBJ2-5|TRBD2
TGTGCCAGCAGTTACACCCAGGGAGGGGAGACCCAGTACTTC
CASSYTQGGETQYF
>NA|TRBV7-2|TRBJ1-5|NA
TGTGCCAGCAGCTTAGCGTCAGGGGCCGCTAGCAATCAGCCCCAGCATTTT
CASSLASGAASNQPQHF
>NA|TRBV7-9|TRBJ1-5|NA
TGTGCCAGCAGCTTCTCGTCTGAGCCCCAGCATTTT
CASSFSSEPQHF
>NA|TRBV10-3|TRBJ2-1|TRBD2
TGTGCCATCAACCAGCGGGAGGACAATGAGCAGTTCTTC
CAINQREDNEQFF